This passage covers 10 T cell receptor beta chains from one sample sequenced in a study of blood T cell repertoires in COVID-19. Clones were sequenced by immunoSEQ multiplex PCR, and TCRdb holds only the in-frame ones, with some missing. Here the sample spans approximately 270,000 clones, 87% being singletons. The specimen was peripheral blood. These receptors came from a man aged 18 to 29 with active or convalescent COVID-19.

The chain employs TRBV14 and TRBJ1-1; weak D call: TRBD1 (5 bases). Between the trimmed V and J ends, which lost 2 bases and 5 bases, there was a span of 9 bases. This CDR3 is 13 amino acids long. Germline values: CDR1 SGHDN, CDR2 FVKESK. Here the CDR3 reads CASSQLGGTEAFF. CDR3 nucleotides: TGTGCCAGCAGCCAACTCGGGGGGACTGAAGCTTTCTTT. The entire variable domain, with the rest obtained from reference TRBV14 and TRBJ1-1, is as follows: EAGVTQFPSHSVIEKGQTVTLRCDPISGHDNLYWYRRVMGKEIKFLLHFVKESKQDESGMPNNRFLAERTGGTYSTLKVQPAELEDSGVYFCASSQLGGTEAFFGQGTRLTVV.

This clone appeared a few times. CDR3 region: CSATRDRRYTEAFF. The DNA of the CDR3 is TGCAGCGCCACCCGGGACAGACGATACACTGAAGCTTTCTTT. The chain links TRBV29-1 to TRBJ1-1; 7 bases are shared with TRBD1. In germline, CDR1 is SQVTM, CDR2 ANQGSEA. The CDR3 contains 14 residues. V shed 7 bases and J 3 bases; nucleotides not matched to a gene: 11.

This clone occurred once. The genes are TRBV6-5 and TRBJ2-1, with 9 bases identical to TRBD2. J was trimmed by 6 bases and V by 2 bases; bases with no gene match: 5. This CDR3 spans 15 amino acids. Germline-derived CDR1 and CDR2 are MNHEY and SVGAGI. CDR3 loop: CASSYALAGSNEQFF. DNA for the CDR3: TGTGCCAGCAGTTACGCTCTAGCGGGGTCCAATGAGCAGTTCTTC.

The CDR3 sequence: CASSGTGGTSPLHF. The CDR3 DNA reads TGTGCCAGCAGCGGGACAGGGGGCACTTCACCCCTCCACTTT. The chain employs TRBV25-1 and TRBJ1-6, with TRBD1 matching 12 bases. V gave up 6 bases and J gave up 9 bases; unmatched junction bases: 3. The CDR3 length is 14 residues. Germline lookup yields CDR1 MGHDK and CDR2 SYGVNS. Looking up the rest from reference TRBV25-1 and TRBJ1-6 gives the full variable domain: EADIYQTPRYLVIGTGKKITLECSQTMGHDKMYWYQQDPGMELHLIHYSYGVNSTEKGDLSSESTVSRIRTEHFPLTLESARPSHTSQYLCASSGTGGTSPLHFGNGTRLTVT.

The chain combines TRBV2 with TRBJ2-1; 8 nucleotides agree with TRBD2. Germline V gene sequence: CDR1 SNHLY, CDR2 FYNNEI. CDR3 length: 12 amino acids. The J segment lost 9 bases and the V segment lost 7 bases, leaving 5 bases of the junction unmatched. The DNA of the CDR3 is TGTGCCAGCAAGCGGGAGAATCCTGAGCAGTTCTTC. Its protein product is CASKRENPEQFF.

CDR3 in amino acids: CASSIKGQGAMDAFF. CDR3 DNA: TGTGCCAGTAGTATTAAGGGACAGGGGGCGATGGATGCTTTCTTT. V usage is TRBV19 and J usage is TRBJ1-1, with 12 bases that match TRBD1. The CDR3 is 15 residues long. Germline V gene sequence: CDR1 LNHDA, CDR2 SQIVND (reference sequence). V dropped 3 bases and J dropped 11; count of bases not matched to a gene: 10. The variable domain in full, with the rest retrieved from reference TRBV19 and TRBJ1-1, is DGGITQSPKYLFRKEGQNVTLSCEQNLNHDAMYWYRQDPGQGLRLIYYSQIVNDFQKGDIAEGYSVSREKKESFPLTVTSAQKNPTAFYLCASSIKGQGAMDAFFGQGTRLTVV.

The chain is built from TRBV6-5 and TRBJ2-7, with 8 bases fitting TRBD1. The V gene end was trimmed by 6 bases and the J gene end by 7 bases; junction bases not matched to a gene: 11. CDR1 and CDR2 (germline): MNHEY, SVGAGI. This CDR3 has 14 amino acids. CDR3 in amino acids: CASRNRDRSGEQYF. The CDR3 nucleotides read TGTGCCAGCAGAAACAGGGACAGGTCGGGGGAGCAGTACTTC.

This rearrangement joins TRBV5-6 to TRBJ2-5; D possibly corresponds to TRBD1 (6 bases). With 1 base removed from V and 4 bases from J, the gap between germline ends came to 14 bases. CDR3 length equals 15 residues. Germline CDR1 and CDR2: SGHDT and YYEEEE. Written as DNA, the CDR3 is TGTGCCAGCAGCTTGAATGGGCTAGGGGGAGAGACCCAGTACTTC. Amino acids: CASSLNGLGGETQYF.

The DNA for the CDR3 is TGTGCCAGCAGTACGGGACTACGGCAGTATTTT. Protein product: CASSTGLRQYF. The J gene is TRBJ2-3, the V gene TRBV6-5; 7 bases line up with TRBD2. Germline lookup yields CDR1 MNHEY and CDR2 SVGAGI. The V gene end was trimmed by 5 bases and the J gene end by 11 bases; junction bases not matched to a gene: 4. CDR3 length equals 11 residues.

In nucleotides, the CDR3 is TGTGCCAGTAGTATCAGGGCTAGCACAGATACGCAGTATTTT. This translates into CASSIRASTDTQYF. The chain is built from TRBV19 and TRBJ2-3, with a possible D match to TRBD1 (5 bases). The CDR3 has 14 amino acids. Germline V gene lookup returns CDR1 LNHDA and CDR2 SQIVND (reference sequence). V was trimmed by 3 bases and J by 0 bases, leaving 7 bases between them.